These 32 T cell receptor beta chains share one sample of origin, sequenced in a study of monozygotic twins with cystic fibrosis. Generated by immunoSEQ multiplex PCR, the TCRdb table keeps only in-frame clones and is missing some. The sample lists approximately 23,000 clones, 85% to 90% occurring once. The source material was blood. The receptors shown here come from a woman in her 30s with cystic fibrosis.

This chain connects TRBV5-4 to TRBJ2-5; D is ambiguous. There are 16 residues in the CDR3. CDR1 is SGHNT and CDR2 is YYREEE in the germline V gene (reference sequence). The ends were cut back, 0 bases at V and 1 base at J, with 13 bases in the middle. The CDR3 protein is CASSLDRRATQETQYF. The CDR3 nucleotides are TGTGCCAGCAGCTTGGATCGCAGAGCAACCCAAGAGACCCAGTACTTC.

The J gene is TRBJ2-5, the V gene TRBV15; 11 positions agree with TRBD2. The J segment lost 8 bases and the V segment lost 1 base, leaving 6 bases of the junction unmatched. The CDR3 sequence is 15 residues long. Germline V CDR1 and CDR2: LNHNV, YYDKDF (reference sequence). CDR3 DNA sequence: TGTGCCACCAGCAGAGGTAGCGGGGGGGCCATAACCCAGTACTTC. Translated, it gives CATSRGSGGAITQYF.

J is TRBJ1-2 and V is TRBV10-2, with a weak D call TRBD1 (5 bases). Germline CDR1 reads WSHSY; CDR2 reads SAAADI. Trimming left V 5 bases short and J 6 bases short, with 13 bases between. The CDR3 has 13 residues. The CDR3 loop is CASSLGRGDGYTF. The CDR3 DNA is TGCGCCAGCAGTTTGGGGAGAGGGGATGGCTACACCTTC.

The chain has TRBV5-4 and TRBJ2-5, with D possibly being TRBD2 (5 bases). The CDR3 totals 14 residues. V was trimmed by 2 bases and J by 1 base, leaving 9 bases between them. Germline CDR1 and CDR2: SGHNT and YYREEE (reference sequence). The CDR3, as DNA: TGTGCCAGCAGCTTTTTAGGAGGCCAAGAGACCCAGTACTTC. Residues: CASSFLGGQETQYF.

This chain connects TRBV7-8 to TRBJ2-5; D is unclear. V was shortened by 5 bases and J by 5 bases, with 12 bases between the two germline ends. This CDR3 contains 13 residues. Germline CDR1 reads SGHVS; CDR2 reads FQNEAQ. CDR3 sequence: CASSPQTLETQYF. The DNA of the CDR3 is TGTGCCAGCAGCCCCCAGACATTGGAGACCCAGTACTTC.

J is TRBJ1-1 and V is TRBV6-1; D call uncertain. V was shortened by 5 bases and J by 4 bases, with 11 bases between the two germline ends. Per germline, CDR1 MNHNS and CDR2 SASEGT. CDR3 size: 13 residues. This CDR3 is CASSYRPFTEAFF. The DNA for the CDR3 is TGTGCCAGCAGTTATAGACCCTTCACTGAAGCTTTCTTT.

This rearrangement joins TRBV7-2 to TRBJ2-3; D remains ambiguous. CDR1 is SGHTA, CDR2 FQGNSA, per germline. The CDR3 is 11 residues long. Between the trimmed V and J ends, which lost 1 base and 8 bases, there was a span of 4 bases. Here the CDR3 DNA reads TGTGCCAGCAGCTTAGGGGTTACGCAGTATTTT. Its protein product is CASSLGVTQYF.

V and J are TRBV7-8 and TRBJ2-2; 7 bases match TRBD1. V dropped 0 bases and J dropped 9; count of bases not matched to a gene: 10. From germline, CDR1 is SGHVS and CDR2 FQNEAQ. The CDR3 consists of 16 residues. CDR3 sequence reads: CASSLAQGMGLRELFF. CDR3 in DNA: TGTGCCAGCAGCTTAGCACAGGGGATGGGTCTAAGGGAGCTGTTTTTT.

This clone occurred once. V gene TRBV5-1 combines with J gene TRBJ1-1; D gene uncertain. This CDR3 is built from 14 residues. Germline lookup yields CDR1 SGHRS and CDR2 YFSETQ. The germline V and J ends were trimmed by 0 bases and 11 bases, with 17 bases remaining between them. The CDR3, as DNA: TGCGCCAGCAGCTTGGATCAGCCTGCCCTAGGGGCTTTCTTT. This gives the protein CASSLDQPALGAFF.

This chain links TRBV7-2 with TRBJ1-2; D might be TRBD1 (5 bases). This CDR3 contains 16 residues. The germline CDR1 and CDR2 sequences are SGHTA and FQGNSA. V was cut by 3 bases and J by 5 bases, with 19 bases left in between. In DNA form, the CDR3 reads TGTGCCAGCAGCTTGGGGGGGATAACATCTGGGTATGGCTACACCTTC. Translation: CASSLGGITSGYGYTF.

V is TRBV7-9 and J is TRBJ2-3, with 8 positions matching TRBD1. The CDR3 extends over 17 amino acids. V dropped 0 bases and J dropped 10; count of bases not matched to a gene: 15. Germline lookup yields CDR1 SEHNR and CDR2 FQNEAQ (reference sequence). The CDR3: CASSLAPIGQGKDSQYF. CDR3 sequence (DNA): TGTGCCAGCAGCTTAGCGCCAATCGGACAGGGAAAGGATTCGCAGTATTTT. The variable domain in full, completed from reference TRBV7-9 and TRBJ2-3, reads DTGVSQNPRHKITKRGQNVTFRCDPISEHNRLYWYRQTLGQGPEFLTYFQNEAQLEKSRLLSDRFSAERPKGSFSTLEIQRTEQGDSAMYLCASSLAPIGQGKDSQYFGPGTRLTVL.

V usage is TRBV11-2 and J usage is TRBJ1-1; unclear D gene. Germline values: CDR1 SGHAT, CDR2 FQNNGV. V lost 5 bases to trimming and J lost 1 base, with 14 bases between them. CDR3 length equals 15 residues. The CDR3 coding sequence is TGTGCCAGCAGCCGATCAACGGTTCGGAACACTGAAGCTTTCTTT. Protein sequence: CASSRSTVRNTEAFF.

The CDR3 region has the DNA TGTGCCAGCAGCGACCAGAGTCGGGGCTACACCTTC. It codes for CASSDQSRGYTF. The chain combines TRBV9 with TRBJ1-2; no clear D. Germline V gene lookup returns CDR1 SGDLS and CDR2 YYNGEE. V lost 3 bases to trimming and J lost 8 bases, with 11 bases between them. The CDR3 is 12 amino acids.

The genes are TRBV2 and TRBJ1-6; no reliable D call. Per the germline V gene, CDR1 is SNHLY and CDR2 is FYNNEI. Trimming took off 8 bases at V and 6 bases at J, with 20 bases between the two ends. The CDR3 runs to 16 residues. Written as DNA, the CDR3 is TGTGCCAGCTTCAGAGGGCCAGTTGACGGTAATTCACCCCTCCACTTT. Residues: CASFRGPVDGNSPLHF. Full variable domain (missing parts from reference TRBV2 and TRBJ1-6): EPEVTQTPSHQVTQMGQEVILRCVPISNHLYFYWYRQILGQKVEFLVSFYNNEISEKSEIFDDQFSVERPDGSNFTLKIRSTKLEDSAMYFCASFRGPVDGNSPLHFGNGTRLTVT.

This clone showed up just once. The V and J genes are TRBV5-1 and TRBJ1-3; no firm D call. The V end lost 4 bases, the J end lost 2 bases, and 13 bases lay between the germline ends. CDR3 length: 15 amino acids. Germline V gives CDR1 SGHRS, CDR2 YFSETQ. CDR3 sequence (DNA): TGCGCCAGCAGCCCGGCCCTAGGTACTGGAAACACCATATATTTT. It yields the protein CASSPALGTGNTIYF.

The CDR3 sequence: CASRAGGQLTEFF. DNA of the CDR3: TGCGCCAGCAGAGCTGGTGGACAGCTAACGGAGTTCTTC. This chain joins TRBV10-2 and TRBJ2-1, with a weak D call TRBD1 (6 bases). The CDR3 has 13 amino acids. Germline V CDR1 and CDR2: WSHSY, SAAADI. Trimming shortened V by 6 bases and J by 14 bases, and 20 bases separated the two germline ends.

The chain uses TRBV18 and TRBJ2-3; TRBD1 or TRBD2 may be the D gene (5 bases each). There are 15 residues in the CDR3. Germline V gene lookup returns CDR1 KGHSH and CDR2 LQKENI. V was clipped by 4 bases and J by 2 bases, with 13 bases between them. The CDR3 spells CASSQGDGNTDTQYF. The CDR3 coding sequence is TGTGCCAGCTCACAAGGGGACGGTAACACAGATACGCAGTATTTT.

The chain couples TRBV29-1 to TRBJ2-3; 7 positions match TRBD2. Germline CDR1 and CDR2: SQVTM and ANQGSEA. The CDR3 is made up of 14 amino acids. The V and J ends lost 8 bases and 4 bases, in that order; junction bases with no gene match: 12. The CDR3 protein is CSLKSVGGADTQYF. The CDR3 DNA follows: TGCAGCCTAAAATCAGTGGGGGGGGCAGATACGCAGTATTTT.

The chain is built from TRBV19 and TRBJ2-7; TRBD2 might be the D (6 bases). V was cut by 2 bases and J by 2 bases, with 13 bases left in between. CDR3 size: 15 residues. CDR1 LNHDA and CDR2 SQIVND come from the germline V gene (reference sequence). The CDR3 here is CASSISPGVTYEQYF. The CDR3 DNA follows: TGTGCCAGTAGTATATCCCCGGGGGTTACCTACGAGCAGTACTTC.

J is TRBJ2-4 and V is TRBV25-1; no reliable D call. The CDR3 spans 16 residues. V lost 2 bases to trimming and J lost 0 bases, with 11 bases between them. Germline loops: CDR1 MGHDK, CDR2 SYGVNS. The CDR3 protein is CASSEVGPEAKNIQYF. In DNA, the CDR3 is TGTGCCAGCAGTGAAGTGGGCCCAGAAGCCAAAAACATTCAGTACTTC.

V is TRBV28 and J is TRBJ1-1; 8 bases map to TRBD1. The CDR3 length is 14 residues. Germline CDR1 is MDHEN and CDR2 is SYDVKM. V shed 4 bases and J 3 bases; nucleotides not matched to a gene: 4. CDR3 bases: TGTGCCAGCAGTTCTAACAGGGGGGACACTGAAGCTTTCTTT. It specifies CASSSNRGDTEAFF.

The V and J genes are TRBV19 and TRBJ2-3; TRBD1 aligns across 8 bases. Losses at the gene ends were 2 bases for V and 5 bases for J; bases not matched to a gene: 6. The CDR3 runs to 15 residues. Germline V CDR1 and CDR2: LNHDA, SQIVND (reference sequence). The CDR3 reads CASSITGTGVDTQYF. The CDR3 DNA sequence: TGTGCCAGTAGTATAACCGGGACAGGCGTAGATACGCAGTATTTT.

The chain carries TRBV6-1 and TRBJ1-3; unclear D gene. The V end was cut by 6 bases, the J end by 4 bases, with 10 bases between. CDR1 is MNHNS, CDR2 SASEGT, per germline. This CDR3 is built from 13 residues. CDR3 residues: CASSKGSGNTIYF. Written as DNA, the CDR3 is TGTGCCAGCAGCAAGGGTAGCGGAAACACCATATATTTT.

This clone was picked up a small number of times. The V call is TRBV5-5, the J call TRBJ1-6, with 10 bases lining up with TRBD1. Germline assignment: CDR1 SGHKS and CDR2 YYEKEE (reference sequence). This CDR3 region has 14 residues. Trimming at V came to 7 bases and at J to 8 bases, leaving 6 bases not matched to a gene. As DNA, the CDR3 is TGTGCCAGCCGGGCCGGGACAGGGGATTCACCCCTCCACTTT. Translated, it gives CASRAGTGDSPLHF.

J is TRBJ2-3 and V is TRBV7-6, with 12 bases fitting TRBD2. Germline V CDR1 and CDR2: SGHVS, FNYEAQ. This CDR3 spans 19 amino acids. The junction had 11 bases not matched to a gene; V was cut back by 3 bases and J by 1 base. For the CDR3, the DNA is TGTGCCAGCAGCTTTCATCCTAGGACTAGCGGGGCGGGCACAGATACGCAGTATTTT. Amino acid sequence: CASSFHPRTSGAGTDTQYF.

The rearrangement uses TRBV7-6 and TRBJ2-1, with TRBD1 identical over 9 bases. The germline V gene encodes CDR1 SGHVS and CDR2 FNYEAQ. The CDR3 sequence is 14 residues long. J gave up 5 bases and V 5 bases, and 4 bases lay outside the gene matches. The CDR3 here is CASSPDRGHNEQFF. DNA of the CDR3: TGTGCCAGCAGCCCGGACAGGGGCCACAATGAGCAGTTCTTC.

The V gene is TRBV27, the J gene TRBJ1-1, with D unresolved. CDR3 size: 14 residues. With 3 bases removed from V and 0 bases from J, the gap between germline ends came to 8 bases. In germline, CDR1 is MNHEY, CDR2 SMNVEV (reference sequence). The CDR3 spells CASSLRALNTEAFF. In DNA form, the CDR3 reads TGTGCCAGCAGTTTGAGGGCTTTGAACACTGAAGCTTTCTTT.

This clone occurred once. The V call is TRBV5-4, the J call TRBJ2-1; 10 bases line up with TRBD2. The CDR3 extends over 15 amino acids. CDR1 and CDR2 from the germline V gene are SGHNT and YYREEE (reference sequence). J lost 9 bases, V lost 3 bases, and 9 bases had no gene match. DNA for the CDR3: TGTGCCAGCAGCTCAGCGGGGGGGCCTCAGGGTGAGCAGTTCTTC. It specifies CASSSAGGPQGEQFF.

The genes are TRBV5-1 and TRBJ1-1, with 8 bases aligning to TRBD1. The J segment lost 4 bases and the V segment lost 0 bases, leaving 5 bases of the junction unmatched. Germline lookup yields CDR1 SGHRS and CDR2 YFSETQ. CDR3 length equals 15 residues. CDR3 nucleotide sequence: TGCGCCAGCAGCTTGGGCTACACAGGGGGCACTGAAGCTTTCTTT. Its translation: CASSLGYTGGTEAFF. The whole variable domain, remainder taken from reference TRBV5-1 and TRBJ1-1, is KAGVTQTPRYLIKTRGQQVTLSCSPISGHRSVSWYQQTPGQGLQFLFEYFSETQRNKGNFPGRFSGRQFSNSRSEMNVSTLELGDSALYLCASSLGYTGGTEAFFGQGTRLTVV.

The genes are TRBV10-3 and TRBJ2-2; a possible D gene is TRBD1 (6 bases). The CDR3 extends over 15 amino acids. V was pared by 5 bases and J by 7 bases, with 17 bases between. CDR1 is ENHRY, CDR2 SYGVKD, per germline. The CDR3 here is CAISRMPTGYGELFF. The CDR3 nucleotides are TGTGCCATCAGTCGAATGCCCACAGGGTACGGGGAGCTGTTTTTT.

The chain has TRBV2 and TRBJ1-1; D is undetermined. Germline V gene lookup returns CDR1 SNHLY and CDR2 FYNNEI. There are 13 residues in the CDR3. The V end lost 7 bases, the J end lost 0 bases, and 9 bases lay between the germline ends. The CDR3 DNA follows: TGTGCCAGCATTGATGAAGTGAACACTGAAGCTTTCTTT. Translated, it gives CASIDEVNTEAFF. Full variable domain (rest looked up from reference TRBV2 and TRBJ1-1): EPEVTQTPSHQVTQMGQEVILRCVPISNHLYFYWYRQILGQKVEFLVSFYNNEISEKSEIFDDQFSVERPDGSNFTLKIRSTKLEDSAMYFCASIDEVNTEAFFGQGTRLTVV.

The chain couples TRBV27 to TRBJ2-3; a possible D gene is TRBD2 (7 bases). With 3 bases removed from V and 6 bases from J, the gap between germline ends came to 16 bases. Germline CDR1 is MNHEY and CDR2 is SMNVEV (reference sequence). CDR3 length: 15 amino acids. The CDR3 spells CASSFGRGRGDTQYF. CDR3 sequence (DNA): TGTGCCAGCAGTTTCGGGCGGGGGCGCGGGGATACGCAGTATTTT.